These 25 T cell receptor beta chains came from one sample sequenced in a study of T-cell reconstitution after alpha-beta-depleted transplantation in children. Unique molecular identifiers were built into the TCRbeta library. Each CDR3 protein gets one entry after TCRdb re-called the PCR reads with MiXCR. Of around 450,000 distinct CDR3 sequences in the sample, 10% were seen once. The specimen was PBMCs, collected before TCRalphabeta/CD19-depleted stem cell transplant. Receptors were obtained from a child between 2 and 9 years old with inherited bone marrow failure, due to receive a stem cell transplant.

In its sample, this clonotype was seen many times. The chain is built from TRBV19 and TRBJ2-2; no firm D call. Germline CDR1 LNHDA, CDR2 SQIVND (reference sequence). V lost 9 bases to trimming and J lost 5 bases, with 13 bases between them. This CDR3 comprises 13 residues. As DNA, the CDR3 is TGTGCCAGCCGGCACCTGGGGACCGGGGAGCTGTTTTTT. Translation: CASRHLGTGELFF.

The chain joins TRBV7-9 to TRBJ2-2, with 7 positions matching TRBD2. The trim removed 5 bases at V and 6 bases at J, leaving 12 bases unmatched. The CDR3 is made up of 16 amino acids. Germline V gene data show CDR1 as SEHNR and CDR2 as FQNEAQ (reference sequence). CDR3 in DNA: TGTGCCAGCAGCCGTGGGAGGGAGACCTGGGCCGGGGAGCTGTTTTTT. Its translation is CASSRGRETWAGELFF.

The sample holds many counts of this clonotype. The chain carries TRBV4-1 and TRBJ2-7, with 8 positions matching TRBD1. CDR1 is MGHRA, CDR2 YSYEKL, per germline. Unmatched junction bases numbered 8, after V lost 1 base and J lost 3 bases. This CDR3 has 16 residues. CDR3 loop: CASSQAGGARNYEQYF. The CDR3 region has the DNA TGCGCCAGCAGCCAAGCAGGGGGCGCCCGTAACTACGAGCAGTACTTC.

This clonotype was observed at least ten times. One end of the junction varies from germline; a read error may be responsible. The chain combines TRBV5-1 with TRBJ1-1; TRBD1 might be the D (5 bases). CDR3 length: 13 amino acids. The germline V gene has CDR1 SGHRS and CDR2 YFSETQ. CDR3 coding DNA: TGTGCCAGCAGTTTCGGGGGAGGGACTGAAGCTTTCTTT. Encoded protein: CASSFGGGTEAFF.

This clonotype appeared many times. The V and J genes are TRBV11-2 and TRBJ2-1, with 9 bases that match TRBD2. Germline trimming cut 1 base from V and 5 bases from J; bases unmatched to any gene: 6. CDR3 size: 16 residues. Germline V CDR1 and CDR2: SGHAT, FQNNGV. The CDR3 DNA reads TGTGCCAGCAGCTTAGTCGTAGCGGGAGAGGACAATGAGCAGTTCTTC. This gives the protein CASSLVVAGEDNEQFF. Full variable domain (missing parts from reference TRBV11-2 and TRBJ2-1): EAGVAQSPRYKIIEKRQSVAFWCNPISGHATLYWYQQILGQGPKLLIQFQNNGVVDDSQLPKDRFSAERLKGVDSTLKIQPAKLEDSAVYLCASSLVVAGEDNEQFFGPGTRLTVL.

The chain uses TRBV19 and TRBJ1-4; D not resolved. Germline values: CDR1 LNHDA, CDR2 SQIVND (reference sequence). This CDR3 contains 16 residues. Trimming removed 3 bases from V and 0 bases from J, with 11 bases in between. CDR3 loop: CASSIPDGATNEKLFF. CDR3 bases: TGTGCCAGTAGTATTCCCGACGGAGCAACTAATGAAAAACTGTTTTTT.

This clonotype was recorded many times. The genes are TRBV20-1 and TRBJ2-7; the match to TRBD2 covers 13 bases. CDR3 length: 16 amino acids. The germline V gene encodes CDR1 DFQATT and CDR2 SNEGSKA (reference sequence). With 1 base clipped from V and 2 bases from J, the junction kept 5 bases outside the gene matches. This CDR3 reads CSARGTSGRNPYEQYF. The CDR3 DNA reads as TGCAGTGCTAGAGGGACTAGCGGGAGAAATCCCTACGAGCAGTACTTC.

This clonotype appeared many times. The CDR3 nucleotides read TGCAGCGTCCTTTCCGACAGGCCTACTCCAAACTATGGCTACACCTTC. Amino acids: CSVLSDRPTPNYGYTF. The chain combines TRBV29-1 with TRBJ1-2; maybe TRBD1 (6 bases). Trimming took 6 bases from V and 2 from J, leaving 22 bases between them. The CDR3 is made up of 16 amino acids. CDR1 and CDR2 from the germline V gene are SQVTM and ANQGSEA.

As regards this clonotype: A read error is possible here, since a much larger clone lies one base away. This chain connects TRBV7-2 to TRBJ2-3; no clear D. Germline lookup yields CDR1 SGHTA and CDR2 FQGNSA. The CDR3 runs 13 residues. The CDR3 sequence: CASSLNPETPHYF. As DNA, the CDR3 is TGTGCCAGCAGCTTAAATCCGGAGACTCCGCATTATTTT.

This clonotype was seen many times. The CDR3 DNA is TGCGCCAGCAGCTTGTCCCCGACAGGATCAAACTATGGCTACACCTTC. Translation: CASSLSPTGSNYGYTF. The gene calls are TRBV5-1 and TRBJ1-2; D may be TRBD1 (6 bases). This CDR3 region has 16 residues. Germline V lookup: CDR1 SGHRS, CDR2 YFSETQ. With 1 base removed from V and 2 bases from J, the gap between germline ends came to 15 bases.

This clonotype was counted at least ten times. The V and J genes are TRBV7-9 and TRBJ2-1; 10 bases align to TRBD2. The CDR3 sequence is 15 residues long. Germline CDR1 SEHNR, CDR2 FQNEAQ (reference sequence). The trim removed 5 bases at V and 2 bases at J, leaving 3 bases unmatched. CDR3 nucleotides: TGTGCCAGCAGCGACAGCGGGAGGGCCTACAATGAGCAGTTCTTC. Its protein is CASSDSGRAYNEQFF. Variable domain in full (rest from reference TRBV7-9 and TRBJ2-1): DTGVSQNPRHKITKRGQNVTFRCDPISEHNRLYWYRQTLGQGPEFLTYFQNEAQLEKSRLLSDRFSAERPKGSFSTLEIQRTEQGDSAMYLCASSDSGRAYNEQFFGPGTRLTVL.

Ten or more counts support this clonotype. The CDR3 here is CASTRQLNSPLHF. The CDR3 DNA reads as TGTGCCAGCACCCGACAGCTTAATTCACCCCTCCACTTT. The chain uses TRBV6-1 and TRBJ1-6; tentative D call: TRBD1 (5 bases). Trimming removed 7 bases from V and 6 bases from J, with 10 bases in between. The CDR3 contains 13 residues. Per germline, CDR1 MNHNS and CDR2 SASEGT.

In its sample, this clonotype was seen many times. J is TRBJ2-1 and V is TRBV5-1, with TRBD2 matching over 8 bases. CDR3 length: 17 residues. Per the germline V gene, CDR1 is SGHRS and CDR2 is YFSETQ. The ends lost 0 bases at V and 1 base at J; junction bases unmatched: 6. This CDR3 reads CASSLAGSGTSYNEQFF. The DNA for the CDR3 is TGCGCCAGCAGCTTGGCCGGTAGCGGGACGTCCTACAATGAGCAGTTCTTC. Supplemented by reference TRBV5-1 and TRBJ2-1, the full variable domain reads KAGVTQTPRYLIKTRGQQVTLSCSPISGHRSVSWYQQTPGQGLQFLFEYFSETQRNKGNFPGRFSGRQFSNSRSEMNVSTLELGDSALYLCASSLAGSGTSYNEQFFGPGTRLTVL.

The chain uses TRBV5-6 and TRBJ2-3; TRBD1 matches 8 bases. CDR3 length: 15 residues. The junction had 8 bases not matched to a gene; V was cut back by 0 bases and J by 8 bases. CDR1 is SGHDT and CDR2 is YYEEEE in the germline V gene. The CDR3 bases are TGTGCCAGCAGCTTGGGGACAGGGAGGTTGGGTACGCAGTATTTT. Its translation is CASSLGTGRLGTQYF.

This clonotype showed up many times. The J gene is TRBJ2-2, the V gene TRBV12-3 or TRBV12-4, with D hard to call. This CDR3 comprises 16 residues. The V end was cut by 8 bases, the J end by 6 bases, with 22 bases between. CDR3 loop: CASGPGSRGLSGELFF. The CDR3 coding sequence is TGTGCCAGCGGCCCCGGATCTAGAGGATTATCCGGGGAGCTGTTTTTT.

In its sample, this clonotype was seen a few times. The chain employs TRBV12-3 or TRBV12-4 and TRBJ1-5; D remains unclear. This CDR3 comprises 15 residues. V was cut by 5 bases and J by 5 bases, with 16 bases left in between. CDR3 bases: TGTGCCAGCAGTACCAAAGATTTCACGGATCAGCCCCAGCATTTT. Its protein product is CASSTKDFTDQPQHF.

A remark on this clonotype: A much more abundant neighbour one base away suggests this may be a read error. The V and J genes are TRBV20-1 and TRBJ2-1, with 10 bases identical to TRBD2. The CDR3 contains 17 residues. Per germline, CDR1 DFQATT and CDR2 SNEGSKA (reference sequence). The CDR3 DNA reads as TGCTGTGCTAGAGCCTTAAGCGGGAGGGAATCCTACAATGAGCAGTTCTTC. It encodes CCARALSGRESYNEQFF.

This clonotype occurred many times. The gene calls are TRBV4-2 and TRBJ2-2, with 14 bases lining up with TRBD2. The CDR3 spans 18 residues. The V gene end was trimmed by 4 bases and the J gene end by 1 base; junction bases not matched to a gene: 5. Germline loops: CDR1 LGHNA, CDR2 YNFKEQ. The CDR3 region has the DNA TGTGCCAGCAGCCGCGGACTAGCGGGAGGCGTGAACACCGGGGAGCTGTTTTTT. It codes for CASSRGLAGGVNTGELFF.

The chain is built from TRBV10-3 and TRBJ2-3, with TRBD2 identical over 8 bases. The CDR3 runs 16 residues. V dropped 6 bases and J dropped 5; count of bases not matched to a gene: 13. Germline CDR1 is ENHRY and CDR2 is SYGVKD. For the CDR3, the DNA is TGTGCCATCAGCGGGGGGGGGGGATTTCGGCAAGATACGCAGTATTTT. Translated: CAISGGGGFRQDTQYF.

The table lists this clonotype with many counts. The chain employs TRBV11-2 and TRBJ2-3; D is perhaps TRBD2 (6 bases). Germline CDR1 SGHAT, CDR2 FQNNGV. The CDR3 has 15 amino acids. Trimming stripped 1 base from V and 2 bases from J, with 10 bases between. The CDR3 here is CASSLVVADTDTQYF. CDR3 DNA sequence: TGTGCCAGCAGCTTAGTTGTAGCGGACACAGATACGCAGTATTTT.

This clonotype has a count of ten or more. The rearrangement joins TRBV4-3 to TRBJ2-7; D is uncertain. The germline V gene has CDR1 LGHNA and CDR2 YSLEER. The V end lost 0 bases, the J end lost 3 bases, and 15 bases lay between the germline ends. CDR3 length equals 16 residues. The CDR3 reads CASSQDSTGVGYEQYF. DNA of the CDR3: TGCGCCAGCAGCCAAGATTCGACGGGTGTGGGCTACGAGCAGTACTTC.

This clonotype came up many times. V usage is TRBV7-2 and J usage is TRBJ2-3, with a weak D call TRBD1 (6 bases). In germline, CDR1 is SGHTA, CDR2 FQGNSA. The length of the CDR3 is 16 residues. Trimming removed 4 bases from V and 4 bases from J, with 18 bases in between. In DNA form, the CDR3 reads TGTGCCAGCAGCTCGTTGACAGGATCCTGGTCAGATACGCAGTATTTT. Protein: CASSSLTGSWSDTQYF.

This clonotype was seen ten or more times. This sequence joins TRBV10-2 and TRBJ1-1; D possibly corresponds to TRBD1 (6 bases). The germline V and J ends were trimmed by 8 bases and 10 bases, with 14 bases remaining between them. Per the germline V gene, CDR1 is WSHSY and CDR2 is SAAADI. CDR3 size: 11 residues. In nucleotides, the CDR3 is TGCGCCAGCGGGCAGGGGTCATCAGCTTTCTTT. Translated, it gives CASGQGSSAFF.

The V gene is TRBV20-1, the J gene TRBJ2-3; the D gene could be TRBD1 or TRBD2 (5 bases each). V lost 5 bases and J 2 bases, leaving 17 bases between the germline ends. The CDR3 sequence is 15 residues long. The germline gives CDR1 DFQATT, CDR2 SNEGSKA (reference sequence). Written as DNA, the CDR3 is TGCAGTGCTGATGCCCGGGACCCCCTCACAGATACGCAGTATTTT. Its protein is CSADARDPLTDTQYF.

This clonotype came up many times. J is TRBJ2-3 and V is TRBV12-3 or TRBV12-4, with a tentative D call TRBD2 (5 bases). V lost 6 bases, J lost 4 bases, and 23 bases lay in between. This CDR3 is built from 17 residues. CDR3 nucleotide sequence: TGTGCCAGCAGCGTAAGGGATGAGGGTTGGGGTGCAGATACGCAGTATTTT. Its protein is CASSVRDEGWGADTQYF.